A selection of T cell receptor beta chains follows, all from one sample in a study of T cell responses to AZD1222 COVID-19 vaccine. Sequencing was performed with immunoSEQ multiplex PCR; in TCRdb, only in-frame clones are kept and a portion is missing. The table has approximately 170,000 clones, 85% to 95% seen once; the top ten hold around 3.8%. The sample was peripheral blood, taken on day 0 of AZD1222 vaccination. Receptors originate from an adult in good health. Each CDR3 is given with its conserved first and last residue. The D gene is left open where the match is weak. Clone size appears in some rows only: once, few, many, or a class for an expanded clone.

abundance	v_gene	j_gene	d_gene	CDR3nt	CDR3aa
.	TRBV3-1/TRBV3-2	TRBJ1-2	.	TGTGCCAGCAGCCCTGCTAGGATAGGGGGCTACACCTTC	CASSPARIGGYTF
.	TRBV4-2	TRBJ2-1	TRBD2	TGTGCCAGCAGCCAACGGACTAGCGGGAGTTCGGGCCTCTACAATGAGCAGTTCTTC	CASSQRTSGSSGLYNEQFF
.	TRBV27	TRBJ1-5	.	TGTGCCAGCAGTTTGTTGGAGGATCAGCCCCAGCATTTT	CASSLLEDQPQHF
few	TRBV5-1	TRBJ1-2	.	TGCGCCAGCAGCCTTCACACAGGGTCCAGCGGCTACACCTTC	CASSLHTGSSGYTF
.	TRBV7-9	TRBJ1-4	.	TGTGCCAGCAGCTTACGGTCCATAGAGGGGGAAAAACTGTTTTTT	CASSLRSIEGEKLFF
.	TRBV19	TRBJ2-1	TRBD2	TGTGCCAGTAGTGATTGGACTAGCGGGTATAACAATGAGCAGTTCTTC	CASSDWTSGYNNEQFF
.	TRBV7-9	TRBJ2-7	.	TGTGCCAGCAGCTATAGCACCCAAGCGGGCCTAGAGACCTACGAGCAGTACTTC	CASSYSTQAGLETYEQYF
.	TRBV5-1	TRBJ2-1	.	TGCGCCAGCAGCTTGAGGGTCGGTGAGCAGTTCTTC	CASSLRVGEQFF
.	TRBV19	TRBJ1-5	.	TGTGCCAGTATAGGGCAGGGCAATCAGCCCCAGCATTTT	CASIGQGNQPQHF
.	TRBV19	TRBJ2-7	.	TGTGCCAGTAGTGTAGGGGTCGACTCCTACGAGCAGTACTTC	CASSVGVDSYEQYF
.	TRBV19	TRBJ1-6	.	TGTGCCAGTAGTATCGCGGGACGGTATAATTCACCCCTCCACTTT	CASSIAGRYNSPLHF
.	TRBV28	TRBJ1-5	.	TGTGCCAGCACCGTCTTCCTAACGAGGGGTTCGGCCAATCAGCCCCAGCATTTT	CASTVFLTRGSANQPQHF
once	TRBV9	TRBJ2-2	TRBD2	TGTGCCAGCAGCGTACCGCGGGAGGGCCTTCGGACCGGGGAGCTGTTTTTT	CASSVPREGLRTGELFF
once	TRBV5-6	TRBJ2-7	TRBD1	TGTGCCAGCAGCCATCGGGACAGGGGCCACTCCTACGAGCAGTACTTC	CASSHRDRGHSYEQYF
once	TRBV2	TRBJ1-2	.	TGTGCCAGCAGCGCAGACAGAAACTATGGCTACACCTTC	CASSADRNYGYTF
.	TRBV27	TRBJ1-1	.	TGTGCCAGCAGGCGGGGGGGAAAAAGGTGGACTGAAGCTTTCTTT	CASRRGGKRWTEAFF
.	TRBV6-5	TRBJ2-7	TRBD2	TGTGCCAGCAGTAACCACCCGGGACTAGCATACGAGCAGTACTTC	CASSNHPGLAYEQYF
.	TRBV27	TRBJ1-3	TRBD1	TGTGCCAGCAGTTTATCTTGGGACAGGGGAAACACCATATATTTT	CASSLSWDRGNTIYF
.	TRBV12-3/TRBV12-4	TRBJ1-5	.	TGTGCCAGCAGCTTCTCTGTATGGCCCCAGCATTTT	CASSFSVWPQHF
.	TRBV11-1	TRBJ2-1	.	TGTGCCAGCAGCTTAGGGTACAACAATGAGCAGTTCTTC	CASSLGYNNEQFF
few	TRBV7-9	TRBJ1-6	TRBD1	TGTGCCAGCAGCTTAGTAGGGACAGGGGGCAGGTCACCCCTCCACTTT	CASSLVGTGGRSPLHF
once	TRBV9	TRBJ2-1	TRBD2	TGTGCCAGCAGCGTAGTCGGTAGCGGGAGCCATGAGCAGTTCTTC	CASSVVGSGSHEQFF
many	TRBV5-1	TRBJ2-3	.	TGCGCCAGCAGCACCCTCTCCCCCCGAGGAGATACGCAGTATTTT	CASSTLSPRGDTQYF
.	TRBV14	TRBJ1-2	.	TGTGCCAGCAGCCAAGATAGAGCTTATGGCTACACCTTC	CASSQDRAYGYTF
.	TRBV24-1	TRBJ2-1	TRBD1	TGTGCCACCAGTGATTTCCCGGGACAGGGGATACGGGGGCAGTTCTTC	CATSDFPGQGIRGQFF
.	TRBV7-8	TRBJ2-3	.	TGTGCCAGCAGCTTAGCGCGGGAAGATACGCAGTATTTT	CASSLAREDTQYF
.	TRBV18	TRBJ2-5	.	TGTGCCAGCTCCCCTCAGACAGAAGAGACCCAGTACTTC	CASSPQTEETQYF
.	TRBV7-2	TRBJ2-1	.	TGTGCCAGCAGCTTAGGGCGCGGTCTGAGCTCCTACAATGAGCAGTTCTTC	CASSLGRGLSSYNEQFF
.	TRBV15	TRBJ1-1	.	TGTGCCACCAGCAGAGATTACGCGGGGGCAGGAGAAGCTTTCTTT	CATSRDYAGAGEAFF
.	TRBV5-1	TRBJ2-3	TRBD1	TGCGCCAGCGGCGTGACAGGGGGCGTTTCAGATACGCAGTATTTT	CASGVTGGVSDTQYF
.	TRBV29-1	TRBJ1-1	.	TGCAGCGTTGGGATGGGGGGGAACACTGAAGCTTTCTTT	CSVGMGGNTEAFF
.	TRBV4-1	TRBJ2-7	.	TGCGCCAGCAGCCAAGACGCCAGGGAGAGCTCCTACGAGCAGTACTTC	CASSQDARESSYEQYF
.	TRBV4-1	TRBJ1-2	.	TGCGCCAGCAGCCAAGTGGCAGGCGATGGCTACACCTTC	CASSQVAGDGYTF
.	TRBV19	TRBJ2-3	TRBD2	TGTGCCAGTAGTCAGACTAGCGGGCCATTAGATACGCAGTATTTT	CASSQTSGPLDTQYF
.	TRBV29-1	TRBJ2-5	.	TGCAGCGTTGACACCCGACAAGAGACCCAGTACTTC	CSVDTRQETQYF
.	TRBV5-4	TRBJ1-1	TRBD1	TGTGCCAGCAGCTTCAGGGGGGAGAACACTGAAGCTTTCTTT	CASSFRGENTEAFF
.	TRBV27	TRBJ1-2	.	TGTGCCAGCAGATTAGACATAAAGACGATCTATGGCTACACCTTC	CASRLDIKTIYGYTF
.	TRBV3-1/TRBV3-2	TRBJ1-1	.	TGTGCCAGCAGCCAAGGCTCTTCCCAAGGAACTGAAGCTTTCTTT	CASSQGSSQGTEAFF
.	TRBV5-1	TRBJ2-5	.	TGCGCCAGCAGCCCCTTGGATGGGGGAGGGACCCAGTACTTC	CASSPLDGGGTQYF
.	TRBV5-1	TRBJ2-2	.	TGCGCCAGCAGCTTGGCCGGGACACAGAACACCGGGGAGCTGTTTTTT	CASSLAGTQNTGELFF
.	TRBV5-1	TRBJ1-3	TRBD1	TGCGCCAGCAGCTTGTTCGGGACAGAAGTAAACACCATATATTTT	CASSLFGTEVNTIYF
.	TRBV5-6	TRBJ1-2	.	TGTGCCAGCAGTTCTCCTATGGGGCAGACATTAGCTTATGGCTACACCTTC	CASSSPMGQTLAYGYTF
.	TRBV27	TRBJ1-5	.	TGTGCCTGCCGAGATCAGGGGAAAGGTAGCAATCAGCCCCAGCATTTT	CACRDQGKGSNQPQHF
.	TRBV7-9	TRBJ2-3	.	TGTGCCAGCAGCTCAACCGCCGTTAGGTCCAGCACAGATACGCAGTATTTT	CASSSTAVRSSTDTQYF
.	TRBV11-2	TRBJ1-6	.	TGTGCCAGCAGCCTTAGGACTGAACATAATTCACCCCTCCACTTT	CASSLRTEHNSPLHF
.	TRBV5-1	TRBJ1-6	.	TGCGCCAGCAGCTTGCAGTCCGTGAATTCACCCCTCCACTTT	CASSLQSVNSPLHF
.	TRBV4-1	TRBJ1-2	.	TGCGCCAGCAGCCAAGAGATCCGGTCAACCCGGGGCGGCTACACCTTC	CASSQEIRSTRGGYTF
.	TRBV5-1	TRBJ1-1	.	TGCGCCAGCAGCGCACAGGGAGTCGAGAACGGTGAAGCTTTCTTT	CASSAQGVENGEAFF
.	TRBV28	TRBJ2-2	TRBD1	TGTGCCAGCAGCGATCCGGGACAGGGGGAAACCGGGGAGCTGTTTTTT	CASSDPGQGETGELFF
.	TRBV5-1	TRBJ2-2	TRBD1	TGCGCCAGCAGCGCGACAGGGGAGGACACCGGGGAGCTGTTTTTT	CASSATGEDTGELFF
.	TRBV5-1	TRBJ2-6	TRBD1	TGCGCCAGCAGCTTACAGGGGGCGTCTGGGGCCAACGTCCTGACTTTC	CASSLQGASGANVLTF